A selection of T cell receptor beta chains follows, all from one sample in a study of Tregs in tolerant kidney transplant recipients. Sequenced by immunoSEQ multiplex PCR; TCRdb stores in-frame clones only, minus some. This table has approximately 44,000 clones, 95% to 96% appearing once. These TCRs' antigens remain unknown. Sequenced material: Tregs from blood cultured with allogeneic cells. The receptors were sampled from a human donor in good health. The CDR3 runs from the conserved cysteine through the conserved F or W. The order of the fields is V gene, CDR3 protein.

TRBV7-9 | CASSSSVNSPLHF
TRBV5-1 | CASSFVEGAKGYTF
TRBV5-1 | CASRRPGDYGYTF
TRBV30 | CAWSGGRVAFF
TRBV18 | CASSPQGRANYGYTF
TRBV7-3 | CASSFTGGPSFTDTQYF
TRBV7-2 | CASKGGTLGTGELFF
TRBV18 | CASSPPFPGAIGELFF
TRBV27 | CASSSGTGVISTDYGYTF
TRBV19 | CASSILAGTYEQYF
TRBV5-8 | CASSFRTSGSGPYNEQFF
TRBV4-2 | CASSQDPPLAGGDYYEQYF
TRBV11-3 | CASTYRRDEAFF
TRBV7-9 | CASSLSSGPSTF
TRBV2 | CASSEILAGNEQFF
TRBV5-5 | CASSLPRSETQYF
TRBV19 | CASSEDGQETQYF
TRBV5-4 | CASSFKLNQETQYF
TRBV11-1 | CASSFRAATYEQYF
TRBV18 | CASSPPQGAAEGYTF
TRBV18 | CASSLWTGAQGYTF
TRBV29-1 | CSVEGRGREPGGYTF